This TCR beta chain was profiled in a study of T cell clones after liver transplantation. Study context: Samples came from ITN030ST, which attempted immunosuppression withdrawal within 2 years of liver transplantation. TCRbeta sequencing after a pre-transplant mixed lymphocyte reaction identified graft-donor-reactive clones, later tracked in post-transplant blood. Subjects received no induction therapy and standard immunosuppression until randomization at 12-24 months post-transplant. The study, taken as a whole, reports: The donor-reactive repertoire was only partly measurable in two subjects, lacking donor cells.

Trimming removed 4 bases from V and 4 bases from J, with 18 bases in between. Germline values: CDR1 SGHNT, CDR2 YYREEE (reference sequence). The length of the CDR3 is 16 residues. The repertoire was sequenced with immunoSEQ multiplex PCR; TCRdb's copy has only in-frame clones and lacks some. Of about 71,000 clones listed, about four fifths were seen once; the top ten hold about 0.79%. As regards this clone: The antigen is undetermined.

This TCR derives from a human patient who received a liver transplant. Some T cells may be supplied by the graft donor. The source was CD4+ T cells from blood, collected 12 months after liver transplant. This rearrangement joins TRBV5-4 to TRBJ2-1; a possible D gene is TRBD2 (6 bases). The CDR3 region has the DNA TGTGCCAGCAGCCGGGCGGCGGGTGGACTATACAATGAGCAGTTCTTC. It translates to CASSRAAGGLYNEQFF.